What follows describes a single T cell receptor beta chain. J lost 6 bases, V lost 7 bases, and 8 bases had no gene match. This CDR3 has 15 residues. CDR1 is MNHNS, CDR2 SASEGT, per germline. The protocol was immunoSEQ multiplex PCR, while the TCRdb copy is restricted to in-frame clones and leaves out a portion. The sample gives hundreds of thousands of clones, 70% to 90% of which show up once; 0.0094% is in the top ten. The sample comes from a study of shared T cell receptors in the human thymus. The sample was also linked to a second study, of human thymus T cells. That work contributes: Obtained as resections during corrective heart surgery, the thymus tissue was then studied. The authors found apparently biased V and J gene usage in thymic and blood repertoires. The related literature has documented a marked overlap of thymic repertoires among unrelated individuals.

This TCR derives from a boy in the first two years of life with a congenital heart defect. The sequencing input was thymocytes. The J gene is TRBJ1-6, the V gene TRBV6-1; 8 nucleotides line up with TRBD1. The CDR3 DNA sequence: TGTGCCAGCATTACCGGGACAGGAGGTAATTCACCCCTCCACTTT. Translating it yields CASITGTGGNSPLHF.